The clone carrying this T cell receptor (beta chain) was recorded a few times. TCRdb analysed the 5' RACE reads with MiXCR anew, one entry per CDR3 protein. The repertoire consists of 500,000 to 700,000 distinct CDR3 sequences, with roughly 7.1% occurring once and the leading ten covering 1.6%. The data are from a study of identical twins. The CDR3 consists of 15 residues. J was trimmed by 5 bases and V by 4 bases; bases with no gene match: 11. The germline CDR1 and CDR2 sequences are SGHRS and YFSETQ. The data also belong to a second study, concerning yellow fever vaccine responses in identical twins.

This chain uses TRBV5-1 with TRBJ1-1, with 7 positions matching TRBD1. The sequenced material came from PBMCs. The clonotype originates from a woman under 30 in good health. The CDR3 DNA reads TGCGCCAGCAGCCCCGAGGTTAGGGGGCGTACTGAAGCTTTCTTT. Residues: CASSPEVRGRTEAFF.